A single sample gave rise to the 21 T cell receptor beta chains below, sequenced in a study of beta chain features in type 1 diabetes. Sequenced material consisted of expressed TCRB transcripts (all of the isolated RNA was reverse transcribed). Here immunoSEQ multiplex PCR was the method, and the copy in TCRdb shows in-frame clones only, minus some. This table has hundreds of thousands of clones, roughly an eighth appearing once. The sample was naive CD4+ T cells from blood. The receptors were sampled from a woman under 30 in good health.

The V gene is TRBV7-3, the J gene TRBJ2-5, with D possibly being TRBD1 (5 bases). The CDR3 is 14 residues long. Germline V gene data show CDR1 as SGHTA and CDR2 as FQGTGA. V lost 2 bases to trimming and J lost 0 bases, with 7 bases between them. The CDR3 region has the DNA TGTGCCAGCAGCTTATCCAGGGACCAAGAGACCCAGTACTTC. Its protein is CASSLSRDQETQYF.

The rearrangement uses TRBV9 and TRBJ1-2; TRBD1 is a possible D gene (6 bases). The CDR3 covers 18 residues. Germline CDR1 and CDR2: SGDLS and YYNGEE. Deletions cut 0 bases from V and 7 bases from J, with 25 bases between. The CDR3 sequence: CASSVVHTAGVGPPGYTF. The CDR3 DNA follows: TGTGCCAGCAGCGTAGTCCATACGGCAGGGGTGGGGCCCCCTGGCTACACCTTC.

This clone was detected a few times. The chain combines TRBV7-3 with TRBJ2-2; D not certain. CDR3 size: 13 residues. Trimming left V 3 bases short and J 2 bases short, with 4 bases between. In germline, CDR1 is SGHTA, CDR2 FQGTGA. The CDR3 DNA reads TGTGCCAGCAGCTTTTCAAACACCGGGGAGCTGTTTTTT. Encoded protein: CASSFSNTGELFF.

This clone was picked up a small number of times. This chain connects TRBV4-1 to TRBJ2-5, with D possibly being TRBD2 (7 bases). Trimming left V 4 bases short and J 5 bases short, with 23 bases between. Germline V gene lookup returns CDR1 MGHRA and CDR2 YSYEKL. The CDR3 is 17 amino acids. The CDR3 nucleotides are TGCGCCAGCAGCCCAAGTATACGGGGGGCGAAGAGGGAGACCCAGTACTTC. Protein sequence: CASSPSIRGAKRETQYF.

This clone has more than one count but fewer than ten. The chain carries TRBV4-3 and TRBJ1-1; TRBD1 might be the D (5 bases). In germline, CDR1 is LGHNA, CDR2 YSLEER. The ends were cut back, 4 bases at V and 5 bases at J, with 11 bases in the middle. The CDR3 loop spans 13 amino acids. The CDR3 nucleotides read TGCGCCAGCAGCCGTACCAGGGAAACTGAAGCTTTCTTT. This codes for CASSRTRETEAFF.

This rearrangement joins TRBV19 to TRBJ1-5, with D possibly matching TRBD1 (5 bases). The V gene lost 0 bases and the J gene lost 6 bases, with 9 bases spanning the gap. This CDR3 comprises 14 residues. Germline V gene data show CDR1 as LNHDA and CDR2 as SQIVND (reference sequence). The CDR3 here is CASSIEGVFQPQHF. In DNA, the CDR3 is TGTGCCAGTAGTATAGAAGGGGTATTTCAGCCCCAGCATTTT.

This clone was recorded a few times. The J gene is TRBJ1-2, the V gene TRBV19; tentative D call: TRBD1 (6 bases). The CDR3 length is 13 residues. Germline CDR1 is LNHDA and CDR2 is SQIVND (reference sequence). The ends were cut back, 4 bases at V and 6 bases at J, with 12 bases in the middle. The CDR3 sequence is CASSRGRTDGYTF. As DNA, the CDR3 is TGTGCCAGTAGTAGGGGGCGGACGGATGGCTACACCTTC.

This clone has more than one count but fewer than ten. The CDR3 is CASTDTGTSLETQYF. The CDR3, as DNA: TGTGCCAGCACTGACACCGGGACTTCTTTAGAGACCCAGTACTTC. J is TRBJ2-5 and V is TRBV19; D may be TRBD2 (6 bases). Between the trimmed V and J ends, which lost 9 bases and 4 bases, there was a span of 21 bases. The V gene's germline CDR1 is LNHDA and CDR2 SQIVND (reference sequence). The CDR3 is 15 residues long.

This clone was found a few times. The chain recombines TRBV5-6 with TRBJ2-3, with 8 bases matching TRBD2. V was clipped by 1 base and J by 7 bases; unmatched bases: 5. The CDR3 is 14 residues long. Per germline, CDR1 SGHDT and CDR2 YYEEEE. The CDR3 spells CASSLQRETNTQYF. The CDR3 DNA is TGTGCCAGCAGCTTGCAGCGGGAGACGAATACGCAGTATTTT.

This clone turned up a few times. The V gene is TRBV6-6, the J gene TRBJ2-3; D is unresolved. Germline lookup yields CDR1 MNHNY and CDR2 SVGAGI (reference sequence). Deletions cut 6 bases from V and 3 bases from J, with 19 bases between. There are 16 residues in the CDR3. CDR3 loop: CASRDSLTLRTDTQYF. The DNA of the CDR3 is TGTGCCAGCAGAGACTCACTCACGCTAAGAACAGATACGCAGTATTTT.

This clone showed up many times. V gene TRBV10-3 combines with J gene TRBJ2-1; 7 bases agree with TRBD2. Trimming took 6 bases from V and 5 from J; bases not matched to a gene: 7. The CDR3 runs to 14 residues. The germline V gene encodes CDR1 ENHRY and CDR2 SYGVKD. The CDR3 DNA reads as TGTGCCATCAGAGGGACGGGGACTAACAATGAGCAGTTCTTC. Its protein product is CAIRGTGTNNEQFF.

This clone was recorded a few times. The CDR3 DNA reads as TGTGCCAGCAGCTTAGCGGGATGGGCAGATACGCAGTATTTT. This sequence encodes CASSLAGWADTQYF. This chain links TRBV7-2 with TRBJ2-3, with D unresolved. The CDR3 length is 14 residues. Trimming took off 0 bases at V and 4 bases at J, with 8 bases between the two ends. CDR1 is SGHTA, CDR2 FQGNSA, per germline. The complete variable domain, with remaining parts taken from reference TRBV7-2 and TRBJ2-3, reads GAGVSQSPSNKVTEKGKDVELRCDPISGHTALYWYRQSLGQGLEFLIYFQGNSAPDKSGLPSDRFSAERTGGSVSTLTIQRTQQEDSAVYLCASSLAGWADTQYFGPGTRLTVL.

The V call is TRBV14, the J call TRBJ1-2; weak D call: TRBD1 (5 bases). There are 13 residues in the CDR3. In germline, CDR1 is SGHDN, CDR2 FVKESK. Trimming took off 1 base at V and 8 bases at J, with 11 bases between the two ends. CDR3 bases: TGTGCCAGCAGCCAAGGGGCAGGGCTGGGCTACACCTTC. It codes for CASSQGAGLGYTF.

V gene TRBV25-1 combines with J gene TRBJ2-1; 10 bases are shared with TRBD1. The CDR3 is 14 amino acids. Germline values: CDR1 MGHDK, CDR2 SYGVNS. The junction had 10 bases not matched to a gene; V was cut back by 5 bases and J by 12 bases. The CDR3 is CASSSGQGGGGQFF. CDR3 in DNA: TGTGCCAGCAGTTCAGGACAGGGGGGCGGTGGGCAGTTCTTC.

This clone was seen more than once but under ten times. The V gene is TRBV7-3, the J gene TRBJ2-1, with unresolved D. The V end was cut by 5 bases, the J end by 4 bases, with 18 bases between. Germline CDR1 reads SGHTA; CDR2 reads FQGTGA. This CDR3 is 16 amino acids long. The CDR3 protein is CASSPLGHSSYNEQFF. The CDR3 nucleotides read TGTGCCAGCAGCCCGCTCGGTCACAGTTCGTACAATGAGCAGTTCTTC.

The genes are TRBV6-5 and TRBJ2-1; D perhaps matches TRBD2 (7 bases). V shed 10 bases and J shed 4 bases, with 17 bases lying between them. The CDR3 has 14 amino acids. The germline V gene has CDR1 MNHEY and CDR2 SVGAGI. DNA of the CDR3: TGTGCCACCAAACGGGGGGCCTCATACAATGAGCAGTTCTTC. The encoded protein is CATKRGASYNEQFF.

This chain connects TRBV19 to TRBJ2-2, with no clear D. The CDR3 runs to 16 residues. The germline V gene encodes CDR1 LNHDA and CDR2 SQIVND (reference sequence). V was trimmed by 5 bases and J by 3 bases, leaving 16 bases between them. Here the CDR3 DNA reads TGTGCCAGTAGTTCAGCAGTGAACTCTTACACCGGGGAGCTGTTTTTT. Protein product: CASSSAVNSYTGELFF.

V and J are TRBV29-1 and TRBJ2-1; D may correspond to TRBD1 or TRBD2 (5 bases each). Looked up from germline, CDR1 is SQVTM and CDR2 is ANQGSEA. Trimming removed 7 bases from V and 9 bases from J, with 19 bases in between. The CDR3 runs 13 residues. The CDR3 DNA is TGCAGCGGTTGCCGATGGGGACGCGCTGAGCAGTTCTTC. Encoded protein: CSGCRWGRAEQFF.

A few counts support this clone. The chain uses TRBV13 and TRBJ1-1; D is perhaps TRBD1 (5 bases). This CDR3 is built from 12 residues. Germline V gives CDR1 PRHDT, CDR2 FYEKMQ (reference sequence). V was cut by 6 bases and J by 7 bases, with 12 bases left in between. The CDR3 nucleotides are TGTGCCAGCAGAATGACAAGGGGTGAAGCTTTCTTT. Translated, it gives CASRMTRGEAFF.

This clone has just a few counts. As DNA, the CDR3 is TGTGCCAGCAGCTTTGGGGACAGTGCCCAGAGGGCTTTCTTT. It specifies CASSFGDSAQRAFF. The J gene is TRBJ1-1, the V gene TRBV7-9; 7 nucleotides line up with TRBD1. Germline V CDR1 and CDR2: SEHNR, FQNEAQ (reference sequence). The CDR3 consists of 14 residues. Germline trimming cut 3 bases from V and 11 bases from J; bases unmatched to any gene: 12. The full variable domain, with the rest looked up from reference TRBV7-9 and TRBJ1-1, is DTGVSQNPRHKITKRGQNVTFRCDPISEHNRLYWYRQTLGQGPEFLTYFQNEAQLEKSRLLSDRFSAERPKGSFSTLEIQRTEQGDSAMYLCASSFGDSAQRAFFGQGTRLTVV.

V usage is TRBV7-8 and J usage is TRBJ2-5; D perhaps matches TRBD1 (5 bases). V was clipped by 5 bases and J by 5 bases, with 12 bases between them. In germline, CDR1 is SGHVS, CDR2 FQNEAQ. The CDR3 has 13 residues. The CDR3 protein is CASSLRVRETQYF. For the CDR3, the DNA is TGTGCCAGCAGCCTCAGGGTACGGGAGACCCAGTACTTC. Full variable domain (missing parts from reference TRBV7-8 and TRBJ2-5): GAGVSQSPRYKVAKRGQDVALRCDPISGHVSLFWYQQALGQGPEFLTYFQNEAQLDKSGLPSDRFFAERPEGSVSTLKIQRTQQEDSAVYLCASSLRVRETQYFGPGTRLLVL.